What follows are 14 T cell receptor beta chains derived from one specimen sequenced in a study of regulatory T cells in long-lasting Graves disease (dated by TCRdb to the early 2020s). Read against the paper, the sample's time point label means: newly diagnosed GD, antithyroid drugs for less than 3 months. For both TCR sequencing and RNA sequencing, RNA was extracted from PBMCs in TRIzol. Libraries were made using multiplex PCR. Data came from an Illumina HiSeq 4000. To build TCR beta libraries, CDR3 regions were amplified by Arm-PCR using iRepertoire HTBI primers. Clones were called with MiXCR by TCRdb after fastp trimmed the public reads at Q25, and only in-frame beta chains were retained. Each entry is one CDR3 protein sequence, shown with its most common DNA and genes. This sample is represented by approximately 470,000 distinct CDR3 sequences; 16% of them were singletons. Of the sample, roughly an eighth is held by the ten largest clones.

These data also formed part of another study, on T cells in Graves' hyperthyroidism and ophthalmopathy.

The input for sequencing was peripheral blood mononuclear cells (PBMCs), taken at new diagnosis, from a patient treated with antithyroid drugs. All receptors derive from a man aged 40-49 years with Graves disease. Donor details come from another sample of the same person, matched by shared clones.

V and J are TRBV12-3 or TRBV12-4 and TRBJ2-2, with 10 bases lining up with TRBD1. V gave up 3 bases and J gave up 6 bases; unmatched junction bases: 7. The CDR3 is 16 amino acids. The CDR3 here is CASSFRGTGVAGELFF. The CDR3 bases are TGTGCCAGCAGTTTCCGCGGGACAGGGGTAGCCGGGGAGCTGTTTTTT.

The chain combines TRBV12-3 or TRBV12-4 with TRBJ2-1, with TRBD1 matching 10 bases. The CDR3 covers 14 residues. Trimming took 6 bases from V and 9 from J; bases not matched to a gene: 8. The CDR3 region is CASSQRTGGFEQFF. CDR3 DNA: TGTGCCAGCAGCCAGAGGACAGGGGGGTTTGAGCAGTTCTTC.

The rearrangement joins TRBV20-1 to TRBJ2-3; 11 bases line up with TRBD2. V trimming: 5 bases; J trimming: 5 bases; junction bases outside the gene matches: 6. This CDR3 is 14 amino acids long. Per germline, CDR1 DFQATT and CDR2 SNEGSKA (reference sequence). CDR3 sequence reads: CSAELAGVIDTQYF. The CDR3 DNA follows: TGCAGTGCTGAACTAGCGGGAGTGATAGATACGCAGTATTTT.

The genes are TRBV6-1 and TRBJ2-7, with 9 bases lining up with TRBD2. V shed 5 bases, J shed 4 bases, and the junction held 3 bases outside the gene matches. The CDR3 covers 13 residues. In germline, CDR1 is MNHNS, CDR2 SASEGT. CDR3 amino acids: CASSIGLAYEQYF. CDR3 DNA: TGTGCCAGCAGTATCGGACTAGCGTACGAGCAGTACTTC.

The V and J genes are TRBV7-9 and TRBJ2-1, with TRBD1 matching 8 bases. CDR3 size: 14 residues. Germline loops: CDR1 SEHNR, CDR2 FQNEAQ (reference sequence). The junction had 7 bases not matched to a gene; V was cut back by 5 bases and J by 7 bases. The CDR3 here is CASSQDRVGNEQFF. CDR3 sequence (DNA): TGTGCCAGCAGCCAGGACAGGGTGGGTAATGAGCAGTTCTTC.

The sample holds many counts of this clonotype. V and J are TRBV7-2 and TRBJ2-7, with D possibly TRBD2 on 5 matching bases. The CDR3 has 14 residues. Germline V lookup: CDR1 SGHTA, CDR2 FQGNSA. V was cut by 5 bases and J by 0 bases, with 11 bases left in between. The CDR3 DNA reads TGTGCCAGCAGCGGGGAGTATGGCTCCTACGAGCAGTACTTC. Encoded protein: CASSGEYGSYEQYF.

Only a few counts were recorded for this clonotype. V gene TRBV12-3 or TRBV12-4 combines with J gene TRBJ1-1, with D possibly being TRBD1 (5 bases). Trimming left V 6 bases short and J 4 bases short, with 12 bases between. This CDR3 has 13 amino acids. The CDR3 bases are TGTGCCAGCAGCAGGGTAAGGAGCACTGAAGCTTTCTTT. Translated: CASSRVRSTEAFF.

The table lists this clonotype with many counts. The V call is TRBV24-1, the J call TRBJ2-1, with 9 bases that match TRBD1. CDR3 size: 14 residues. V was clipped by 2 bases and J by 8 bases; unmatched bases: 3. CDR1 is KGHDR, CDR2 SFDVKD, per germline. This chain's CDR3 is CATSDWDRVDEQFF. The CDR3 region has the DNA TGTGCCACCAGTGATTGGGACAGGGTCGATGAGCAGTTCTTC.

This clonotype occurred a few times. V and J are TRBV10-3 and TRBJ2-3, with D possibly being TRBD1 (5 bases). The V gene's germline CDR1 is ENHRY and CDR2 SYGVKD. CDR3 size: 13 residues. V was pared by 9 bases and J by 0 bases, with 10 bases between. The CDR3 spells CAIFDRSTDTQYF. The CDR3, as DNA: TGTGCCATTTTTGACAGAAGCACAGATACGCAGTATTTT.

At least ten counts were recorded for this clonotype. The genes are TRBV20-1 and TRBJ2-1; D possibly corresponds to TRBD1 (5 bases). CDR1 and CDR2 from the germline V gene are DFQATT and SNEGSKA (reference sequence). With 0 bases removed from V and 0 bases from J, the gap between germline ends came to 15 bases. The CDR3 length is 17 residues. Here the CDR3 DNA reads TGCAGTGCTAGAGATGGGGCAGGGAAAAGCTCCTACAATGAGCAGTTCTTC. Translated, it gives CSARDGAGKSSYNEQFF.

This clonotype was seen many times. The V call is TRBV12-3 or TRBV12-4, the J call TRBJ2-5; no definite D call. This CDR3 spans 15 amino acids. Trimming took off 6 bases at V and 0 bases at J, with 14 bases between the two ends. The CDR3 bases are TGTGCCAGCAGCCCCACATCCCGGGACCAAGAGACCCAGTACTTC. Residues: CASSPTSRDQETQYF.

This clonotype was observed many times. The V call is TRBV12-3 or TRBV12-4, the J call TRBJ2-7; 7 bases fit TRBD1. J was trimmed by 4 bases and V by 5 bases; bases with no gene match: 14. The CDR3 covers 16 residues. CDR3 in amino acids: CASSPEQGPVVYEQYF. The CDR3 nucleotides are TGTGCCAGCAGTCCCGAACAGGGGCCGGTCGTATACGAGCAGTACTTC.

There are many counts of this clonotype. The chain carries TRBV11-2 and TRBJ2-1; 8 positions agree with TRBD2. The CDR3 spans 17 residues. V lost 0 bases to trimming and J lost 9 bases; unmatched junction nucleotides: 13. CDR1 is SGHAT and CDR2 is FQNNGV in the germline V gene. CDR3 nucleotide sequence: TGTGCCAGCAGCTTAGAGGGGGAGCGGGAGTTTTCACCTGAGCAGTTCTTC. This sequence encodes CASSLEGEREFSPEQFF.

V usage is TRBV29-1 and J usage is TRBJ2-1; maybe TRBD1 (5 bases). The germline V and J ends were trimmed by 2 bases and 3 bases, with 20 bases remaining between them. The CDR3 is 17 amino acids. From germline, CDR1 is SQVTM and CDR2 ANQGSEA. The CDR3 loop reads CSVETVDWGRGYNEQFF. DNA for the CDR3: TGCAGCGTTGAAACCGTGGATTGGGGTAGGGGCTACAATGAGCAGTTCTTC.